This T cell receptor beta chain was sequenced during a study of T cells in Graves' hyperthyroidism and ophthalmopathy. Study as a whole: Before any treatment, at initial diagnosis, peripheral blood was collected.

The table lists this clonotype with many counts. The ends were cut back, 1 base at V and 5 bases at J, with 8 bases in the middle. Germline CDR1 reads SNHLY; CDR2 reads FYNNEI. The CDR3 has 13 amino acids. Lactation, pregnancy, other autoimmune disease or uncontrolled infection excluded patients. The PBMCs studied were ones that came from 10 ml fresh peripheral blood. TCR beta CDR3 region amplification was performed from RNA transcripts. A first-round RT-PCR of the TCR CDR3 used the HTBI primer set. One entry per CDR3 protein results from TCRdb running MiXCR on the multiplex PCR reads. The sample records hundreds of thousands of distinct CDR3 sequences, 13% being singletons.

This receptor was taken from a woman aged 18-35 years with Graves' hyperthyroidism. Source material: blood. The chain employs TRBV2 and TRBJ2-5; D not certain. CDR3 sequence (DNA): TGTGCCAGCAGTGAAGTGCAGAGGGAGACCCAGTACTTC. Translated, it gives CASSEVQRETQYF. Supplemented by reference TRBV2 and TRBJ2-5, the full variable domain reads EPEVTQTPSHQVTQMGQEVILRCVPISNHLYFYWYRQILGQKVEFLVSFYNNEISEKSEIFDDQFSVERPDGSNFTLKIRSTKLEDSAMYFCASSEVQRETQYFGPGTRLLVL.